Sequencing of this T cell receptor (beta chain) was carried out in a study of beta chain features in type 1 diabetes. Study-level findings and limits: There was no resolution here of whether HLA type influences TCRB rearrangement. More deletions and fewer insertions at VDJ junctions were found in patients with type 1 diabetes.

The germline gives CDR1 MDHEN, CDR2 SYDVKM. Trimming removed 5 bases at V and 7 bases at J, with 8 bases between. This CDR3 spans 12 amino acids. The sequenced template was cDNA made from the entire isolated RNA. TCRdb's copy holds only in-frame clones and misses some; the assay was immunoSEQ multiplex PCR. The table includes fewer than 250,000 clones, roughly 9.6% detected once. CD45RO/CCR7/CD25/CD127/CD95/CD27 sorting isolated CD4+ naive, central memory, regulatory and stem cell-like memory cells. Each of the sorted populations had a purity greater than 95%. The sample holds a few counts of this clone. Its specificity is not known.

The V call is TRBV28, the J call TRBJ2-2; maybe TRBD2 (5 bases). The specimen sequenced was naive CD4+ T cells from blood. This clonotype was sampled from a woman under 30 in good health. The CDR3 here is CASSTLVGELFF. Here the CDR3 DNA reads TGTGCCAGCAGTACACTAGTCGGGGAGCTGTTTTTT.